The rows below give T cell receptor beta chains drawn from one sample of a study of shared clonotypes between healthy human individuals. The table came from immunoSEQ multiplex PCR; TCRdb's copy has only in-frame clones and leaves some out. The sample records some 500,000 clones, about 96% being singletons. The sequencing sample was made of naive CD4+ T cells sorted from blood. The receptors shown here come from a woman in her 30s in good health. CDR3s include the opening cysteine and the closing phenylalanine or tryptophan. The D gene is left open where the match is weak. Clone size is shown for a subset of rows, as once, few, many or a class of expanded clone.

CDR3nt,CDR3aa,v_gene,abundance,j_gene,d_gene
TGTGCCAGCAGTTACGGGACGGGTGAAGCTTTCTTT,CASSYGTGEAFF,TRBV6-5,.,TRBJ1-1,.
TGTGCCAGCGGACCTGGGACAGCGATTGCTAATGAAAAACTGTTTTTT,CASGPGTAIANEKLFF,TRBV28,once,TRBJ1-4,TRBD1
TGTGCCAGCACCCGACAGACTAGCGGTACCGGGGAGCTGTTTTTT,CASTRQTSGTGELFF,TRBV2,.,TRBJ2-2,TRBD2
TGCGCCAGCAGCCGGGGACAGGGAGCATCCACCGGGGAGCTGTTTTTT,CASSRGQGASTGELFF,TRBV5-1,.,TRBJ2-2,TRBD1
TGTGCCAGCTCACGCGCGACAGGGGGAGGGAATCAGCCCCAGCATTTT,CASSRATGGGNQPQHF,TRBV18,.,TRBJ1-5,TRBD1
TGTGCCAGCAGCCGACAGGGAGACACTGAAGCTTTCTTT,CASSRQGDTEAFF,TRBV7-2,.,TRBJ1-1,TRBD1
TGTGCCAGCTCACCACCCCGGACGGATCGGGATACGCAGTATTTT,CASSPPRTDRDTQYF,TRBV18,.,TRBJ2-3,.
TGTGCCAGTAGTACAACCGGGACTAGCAGTTACGAGCAGTACTTC,CASSTTGTSSYEQYF,TRBV19,.,TRBJ2-7,TRBD2
TGTGCCACCAGCAGATCTTCGGACAGGGCCCTTGGACACAATGAGCAGTTCTTC,CATSRSSDRALGHNEQFF,TRBV15,.,TRBJ2-1,TRBD1
TGCAGCGTTGAAGGTGCGGGAGGAACCGGGGAGCTGTTTTTT,CSVEGAGGTGELFF,TRBV29-1,.,TRBJ2-2,TRBD2
TGTGCCAGCAGCCCCGGGTCCCGGGGCGATGAGCAGTTCTTC,CASSPGSRGDEQFF,TRBV6-1,.,TRBJ2-1,.
TGCGCCAGTTTACAGGGGATGGGGAGAACTGAAGCTTTCTTT,CASLQGMGRTEAFF,TRBV4-1,.,TRBJ1-1,TRBD1
TGTGCCAGCAGCCAGGACAGGGGGCTAGTCCATGAGCAGTTCTTC,CASSQDRGLVHEQFF,TRBV14,.,TRBJ2-1,TRBD1
TGCGCCAGCAGCCCCGGACAGGGGGCGAACACCGGGGAGCTGTTTTTT,CASSPGQGANTGELFF,TRBV4-1,.,TRBJ2-2,TRBD1
TGCGCCAGCCGCCCACGGGGCGCGGACTATGGCTACACCTTC,CASRPRGADYGYTF,TRBV5-1,.,TRBJ1-2,.
TGTGCCAGCAGCCATGCTGACAGCCTGAACACCGGGGAGCTGTTTTTT,CASSHADSLNTGELFF,TRBV7-8,.,TRBJ2-2,.
TGCGCCAGCAGTGAGTCGGTGCTAGCGGGGGCAGAGACCCAGTACTTC,CASSESVLAGAETQYF,TRBV10-2,.,TRBJ2-5,TRBD2
TGTGCCATCAACAAGGGGGACAGCCAAGAGACCCAGTACTTC,CAINKGDSQETQYF,TRBV10-3,.,TRBJ2-5,TRBD1
TGTGCCAGCAGTGACCTGCAGGGCTATCGAAACACCATATATTTT,CASSDLQGYRNTIYF,TRBV28,.,TRBJ1-3,.
TGTGCCAGCAGTTCAGAGAACAATCAGCCCCAGCATTTT,CASSSENNQPQHF,TRBV6-6,.,TRBJ1-5,.
TGTGCCAGCAGCAAAGTAGGGGCAGAACCCCCCGCTAGGTACCAAGAGACCCAGTACTTC,CASSKVGAEPPARYQETQYF,TRBV21-1,.,TRBJ2-5,.
TGTGCCAGCAGACGGACTAGCGTAACCTACGAGCAGTACTTC,CASRRTSVTYEQYF,TRBV5-8,.,TRBJ2-7,TRBD2
TGTGCCAGCAGTTTAGCCCACAGGGATAATGAGCAGTTCTTC,CASSLAHRDNEQFF,TRBV27,.,TRBJ2-1,.
TGCGCCAGCAGCTTGGCCCGGCTAGAGGGGTCGGATACGCAGTATTTT,CASSLARLEGSDTQYF,TRBV5-1,.,TRBJ2-3,.
TGTGCCAGCAGTAGCACTAGCACAGATACGCAGTATTTT,CASSSTSTDTQYF,TRBV2,.,TRBJ2-3,.
TGTGCCAGCAGCCCGGGACACGGGGAAGCTTTCTTT,CASSPGHGEAFF,TRBV2,.,TRBJ1-1,.
TGTGCCAGCAGTTTTAACGAGGGAGGGGCCCAGTACTTC,CASSFNEGGAQYF,TRBV5-4,.,TRBJ2-5,TRBD2
TGTGCCAGCAGCCAAGGGTTCGGCAGGGGCTCTGGAAACACCATATATTTT,CASSQGFGRGSGNTIYF,TRBV4-2,.,TRBJ1-3,.
TGTGCCAGCAGCGTTGGTAGCGTGCCCTACGAGCAGTACTTC,CASSVGSVPYEQYF,TRBV5-5,once,TRBJ2-7,.
TGCGCCAGCAGCTCCGTGAACAGGGCCCGTCACATGAACACTGAAGCTTTCTTT,CASSSVNRARHMNTEAFF,TRBV5-1,.,TRBJ1-1,.
TGTGCCAGCAGCTTGGCCGCAGGGGGTCGGGATCAGCCCCAGCATTTT,CASSLAAGGRDQPQHF,TRBV5-6,.,TRBJ1-5,TRBD1